This T cell receptor (beta chain) derives from a study of shared clonotypes between healthy human individuals. The CDR3 is 15 amino acids. Unmatched junction bases numbered 9, after V lost 8 bases and J lost 3 bases. In germline, CDR1 is SNHLY, CDR2 FYNNEI. TCRdb's copy holds only in-frame clones and misses some; the assay was immunoSEQ multiplex PCR. The sample includes 2 million to 2.5 million clones, around 93% seen only once; the top ten take 0.3% to 0.4%. The material sequenced was naive CD4+ T cells from PBMCs. Subset reported: CD45RA+ positively selected. The TCR originated in a man aged 18 to 29 in good health. Some clones in this sample may be carry-over from other donors' samples. This chain joins TRBV2 and TRBJ2-3; 9 bases are a match to TRBD2. This CDR3 is CASQGAGGPTDTQYF. CDR3 sequence (DNA): TGTGCCAGCCAAGGCGCGGGAGGGCCGACAGATACGCAGTATTTT.